The 12 T cell receptor beta chains listed next were all sequenced from one sample in a study of blood T cell repertoires in COVID-19. The assay was immunoSEQ multiplex PCR, and TCRdb's table has in-frame clones only and misses some. The sample has 310,000 or so clones, about nine tenths seen once. Sequences were obtained from peripheral blood. All receptors come from a man aged 25 to 45 with COVID-19, enrolled during active disease.

This clone was found once. This chain connects TRBV27 to TRBJ1-4, with D perhaps TRBD1 (6 bases). The CDR3 contains 16 residues. CDR1 and CDR2 (germline): MNHEY, SMNVEV (reference sequence). Trimming removed 5 bases from V and 2 bases from J, with 15 bases in between. DNA for the CDR3: TGTGCCAGCAGTCCCTCCCCGCAGGGGACTAATGAAAAACTGTTTTTT. Protein: CASSPSPQGTNEKLFF.

This chain connects TRBV27 to TRBJ1-4, with TRBD1 identical over 9 bases. The CDR3 length is 16 residues. V shed 6 bases and J 1 base; nucleotides not matched to a gene: 6. Germline CDR1 MNHEY, CDR2 SMNVEV (reference sequence). The CDR3 sequence: CASRHRGRGTNEKLFF. CDR3 coding DNA: TGTGCCAGCAGACACAGGGGGCGAGGAACTAATGAAAAACTGTTTTTT. The whole variable domain, filled in from reference TRBV27 and TRBJ1-4, reads EAQVTQNPRYLITVTGKKLTVTCSQNMNHEYMSWYRQDPGLGLRQIYYSMNVEVTDKGDVPEGYKVSRKEKRNFPLILESPSPNQTSLYFCASRHRGRGTNEKLFFGSGTQLSVL.

This clone was observed a single time. The chain joins TRBV2 to TRBJ2-1, with a tentative D call TRBD2 (6 bases). Germline lookup yields CDR1 SNHLY and CDR2 FYNNEI. V dropped 0 bases and J dropped 8 bases, with 11 bases sitting between them. The CDR3 totals 14 residues. As DNA, the CDR3 is TGTGCCAGCAGTGAAGCGCCGGGGGTCTATGAGCAGTTCTTC. Amino acids: CASSEAPGVYEQFF.

The V and J genes are TRBV7-2 and TRBJ2-3; TRBD2 aligns across 8 bases. This CDR3 region has 14 residues. CDR1 SGHTA and CDR2 FQGNSA come from the germline V gene. The V and J ends lost 3 bases and 6 bases, in that order; junction bases with no gene match: 5. CDR3 amino acids: CASSLRGARDTQYF. The CDR3 DNA is TGTGCCAGCAGCTTGCGGGGGGCCCGGGATACGCAGTATTTT.

The genes are TRBV7-2 and TRBJ2-1; D possibly corresponds to TRBD2 (6 bases). CDR3 length equals 16 residues. The germline V gene encodes CDR1 SGHTA and CDR2 FQGNSA. V dropped 5 bases and J dropped 3 bases, with 17 bases sitting between them. The CDR3 sequence is CASSLTGGLHYNEQFF. The DNA of the CDR3 is TGTGCCAGCAGCCTCACAGGAGGGCTCCACTACAATGAGCAGTTCTTC.

J is TRBJ2-1 and V is TRBV11-1; 9 positions match TRBD1. V shed 5 bases, J shed 4 bases, and the junction held 9 bases outside the gene matches. This CDR3 is 16 amino acids long. Germline lookup yields CDR1 SGHAT and CDR2 FQDESV (reference sequence). CDR3 sequence reads: CASSRQGVLSYNEQFF. CDR3 DNA: TGTGCCAGCAGCAGACAGGGGGTCTTATCGTACAATGAGCAGTTCTTC.

This chain joins TRBV5-4 and TRBJ1-5; maybe TRBD1 (6 bases). The CDR3 contains 13 residues. V lost 3 bases to trimming and J lost 5 bases, with 9 bases between them. CDR1 SGHNT and CDR2 YYREEE come from the germline V gene (reference sequence). CDR3 in amino acids: CASSSQGDQPQHF. The DNA for the CDR3 is TGTGCCAGCAGCTCACAGGGAGATCAGCCCCAGCATTTT.

The chain couples TRBV5-5 to TRBJ2-1; TRBD1 might be the D (5 bases). This CDR3 has 13 amino acids. Trimming removed 4 bases from V and 4 bases from J, with 9 bases in between. CDR1 SGHKS and CDR2 YYEKEE come from the germline V gene (reference sequence). CDR3 sequence reads: CASSLDIYNEQFF. CDR3 coding DNA: TGTGCCAGCAGCCTGGACATATACAATGAGCAGTTCTTC.

The chain combines TRBV15 with TRBJ2-2; no definite D call. Germline V CDR1 and CDR2: LNHNV, YYDKDF (reference sequence). V was cut by 2 bases and J by 1 base, with 8 bases left in between. The CDR3 extends over 15 amino acids. CDR3 sequence (DNA): TGTGCCACCAGCAGACATCCAGTGAACACCGGGGAGCTGTTTTTT. Its translation: CATSRHPVNTGELFF.

The V and J genes are TRBV7-2 and TRBJ2-3, with 8 bases aligning to TRBD2. The CDR3 totals 14 residues. Trimming took 3 bases from V and 6 from J; bases not matched to a gene: 5. Looked up from germline, CDR1 is SGHTA and CDR2 is FQGNSA. The CDR3 region is CASSLFIAGDTQYF. CDR3 nucleotides: TGTGCCAGCAGCTTGTTCATAGCGGGGGATACGCAGTATTTT. The whole variable domain, remainder taken from reference TRBV7-2 and TRBJ2-3, is GAGVSQSPSNKVTEKGKDVELRCDPISGHTALYWYRQSLGQGLEFLIYFQGNSAPDKSGLPSDRFSAERTGGSVSTLTIQRTQQEDSAVYLCASSLFIAGDTQYFGPGTRLTVL.

This clone was detected a few times. V and J are TRBV27 and TRBJ1-4; D not resolved. The CDR3 loop spans 14 amino acids. Trimming pared 4 bases from V and 5 bases from J, leaving 11 bases between. The germline gives CDR1 MNHEY, CDR2 SMNVEV (reference sequence). The CDR3 reads CASSSRGPNEKLFF. CDR3 DNA sequence: TGTGCCAGCAGTTCCCGAGGCCCCAATGAAAAACTGTTTTTT.

V is TRBV5-1 and J is TRBJ2-2; 13 bases are a match to TRBD2. This CDR3 has 18 residues. The V gene end was trimmed by 4 bases and the J gene end by 7 bases; junction bases not matched to a gene: 13. The germline V gene has CDR1 SGHRS and CDR2 YFSETQ. Written as DNA, the CDR3 is TGCGCCAGCAGCCCCGGGACTAGCGGGGCCCTCCGAGGCGGGGAGCTGTTTTTT. Encoded protein: CASSPGTSGALRGGELFF.